One T cell receptor (beta chain) is described in this entry. Its antigen is undetermined. These data come from a study of CD8 T cells in Susac syndrome. Study in general: The sequenced Susac syndrome patients comprised roughly 6 with active disease and roughly 8 in remission.

Study-wide results and caveats: In Susac syndrome, CD4+ T cell repertoires lacked any clonal expansion.

RNA, at about 0.45 to 1 ug, was reverse transcribed with random hexamers. Using its own MiXCR run on the immunoSEQ multiplex PCR reads, TCRdb lists one record per CDR3 protein. This repertoire shows under 200,000 distinct CDR3 sequences, roughly 94% found once; its top ten account for roughly 0.11%. FACS enriched CD8+ TEMRA cells, while bulk CD8+ and CD4+ were negatively isolated. The germline gives CDR1 KGHSH, CDR2 LQKENI. The junction had 9 bases not matched to a gene; V was cut back by 1 base and J by 6 bases. CDR3 length: 15 residues. The chain has TRBV18 and TRBJ2-7; 7 bases agree with TRBD1. Sequencing used CD4+ T cells from PBMCs. The sequence derives from a human donor with Susac syndrome. The CDR3 sequence: CASSPLTGTDGEQYF. CDR3 in DNA: TGTGCCAGCTCACCACTAACCGGGACAGATGGCGAGCAGTACTTC.